A selection of T cell receptor beta chains follows, all from one sample in a study of OX40 agonist ivuxolimab in advanced cancers. The data were produced by immunoSEQ multiplex PCR, yet TCRdb's version contains in-frame clones alone and is incomplete. This sample has about 25,000 clones, with around 82% found just once. The sequences come from CD4+ or CD8+ T cells sorted from blood, collected in a trial of the OX40 agonist ivuxolimab. The receptor set was obtained from an adult with an advanced solid tumor such as melanoma, head and neck, liver or kidney cancer. Both conserved end residues are part of each CDR3. D genes are given only for firm matches. Some rows mark clone size as missing; the rest say once, few, many or name a class of expanded clone.

>.|TRBV19|TRBD2|TRBJ2-6
CASKSAGGRAGANVLTF
TGTGCCAGTAAGTCGGCGGGAGGGCGTGCTGGGGCCAACGTCCTGACTTTC
>few|TRBV11-1|.|TRBJ2-5
CASSLGRTETQYF
TGTGCCAGCAGCTTAGGACGGACAGAGACCCAGTACTTC
>.|TRBV30|.|TRBJ2-4
CAWTTGFAKNIQYF
TGTGCCTGGACCACAGGGTTTGCCAAAAACATTCAGTACTTC
>.|TRBV5-1|.|TRBJ1-1
CASSFRGLNTEAFF
TGCGCCAGCAGCTTCCGGGGCCTGAACACTGAAGCTTTCTTT
>.|TRBV11-2|.|TRBJ2-7
CASSLGGTVTYEQYF
TGTGCCAGCAGCTTAGGTGGGACTGTAACCTACGAGCAGTACTTC
>few|TRBV7-2|TRBD1|TRBJ1-1
CASSFSRQGIAEAFF
TGTGCCAGCAGCTTTAGCAGACAGGGGATCGCTGAAGCTTTCTTT
>.|TRBV10-3|TRBD1|TRBJ1-1
CAISAGTGANTEAFF
TGTGCCATCAGCGCCGGGACAGGGGCGAACACTGAAGCTTTCTTT
>.|TRBV11-2|TRBD1|TRBJ2-7
CASSRGTGGPYEQYF
TGTGCCAGCAGCCGCGGGACAGGGGGACCTTACGAGCAGTACTTC
>few|TRBV28|TRBD2|TRBJ2-2
CASSLWRLAGGPGELFF
TGTGCCAGCAGTTTATGGAGACTAGCGGGAGGGCCCGGGGAGCTGTTTTTT
>.|TRBV5-1|.|TRBJ2-5
CASSPGGGEETQYF
TGCGCCAGCAGCCCAGGAGGGGGGGAAGAGACCCAGTACTTC
>.|TRBV6-6|.|TRBJ2-3
CASSLTDTQYF
TGTGCCAGCAGTTTAACTGATACGCAGTATTTT
>once|TRBV4-1|.|TRBJ1-1
CASSLSGEAFF
TGCGCCAGCAGCCTCTCGGGAGAAGCTTTCTTT
>.|TRBV18|TRBD2|TRBJ2-1
CASSPREGYNEQFF
TGTGCCAGCTCACCACGGGAGGGTTACAATGAGCAGTTCTTC
>.|TRBV19|.|TRBJ1-5
CASSAKAGQPQHF
TGTGCCAGTAGTGCAAAAGCGGGTCAGCCCCAGCATTTT
>.|TRBV20-1|.|TRBJ2-7
CSASDDEQYF
TGCAGTGCTAGTGATGACGAGCAGTACTTC
>.|TRBV29-1|.|TRBJ2-1
CSVGASGYNEQFF
TGCAGCGTGGGGGCTAGCGGCTACAATGAGCAGTTCTTC